This T cell receptor beta chain was captured by sequencing in a study of graft-versus-host responses after intestinal transplantation. Study background: Each recipient received a multivisceral, liver-intestinal, or isolated intestinal graft. Anti-thymocyte globulin induction was given to all recipients, followed by tacrolimus and steroids for around three years.

Measured with immunoSEQ multiplex PCR; TCRdb has only the in-frame clones, and not every one. The profile shows fewer than 95,000 clones, 85% to 95% of them singletons. This clone is a singleton in its sample. Its antigen is not known. Study-level results: Graft-donor T cell macrochimerism in patients accompanied high graft-versus-host to host-versus-graft clonal ratios in allografts. GvH clones surfaced in recipient marrow, some emerging earlier in ileum or blood.

The source of this sequence is a human donor who was the organ donor for an intestinal transplant. Source: unstimulated CD8+ T cells sorted from spleen or lymph node cells, taken before transplant.

This chain's CDR3 is CASSSGWEQYF. Here the CDR3 DNA reads TGTGCCAGCAGCTCAGGGTGGGAGCAGTACTTC. The chain has TRBV7-6 and TRBJ2-7; D is perhaps TRBD1 (5 bases). There are 11 residues in the CDR3. CDR1 is SGHVS and CDR2 is FNYEAQ in the germline V gene. Trimming pared 4 bases from V and 7 bases from J, leaving 8 bases between.